Following are 9 T cell receptor beta chains from one sample sequenced in a study of T cells in Graves' hyperthyroidism and ophthalmopathy. Amplified regions were TCR beta CDR3 sequences from RNA transcripts. HTBI primers were employed in a first-round RT-PCR of the TCR CDR3. TCRdb recomputed calls from the multiplex PCR reads with MiXCR, one row per CDR3 protein. This table holds about 380,000 distinct CDR3 sequences, roughly 18% found once. The specimen was blood. Receptor source: a man aged 18 to 35 with Graves' ophthalmopathy.

This chain links TRBV11-2 with TRBJ1-3; tentatively, D is TRBD1 (6 bases). The germline CDR1 and CDR2 sequences are SGHAT and FQNNGV. Trimming pared 3 bases from V and 0 bases from J, leaving 12 bases between. This CDR3 comprises 16 residues. This CDR3 is CASSLDSLLSGNTIYF. CDR3 DNA sequence: TGTGCCAGCAGCTTGGACAGTCTTCTCTCTGGAAACACCATATATTTT.

The V and J genes are TRBV7-8 and TRBJ1-3, with 7 bases lining up with TRBD1. In germline, CDR1 is SGHVS, CDR2 FQNEAQ. This CDR3 region has 17 residues. V trimming: 4 bases; J trimming: 0 bases; junction bases outside the gene matches: 9. CDR3: CASSSRQGMGSGNTIYF. In DNA form, the CDR3 reads TGTGCCAGCAGCTCCCGACAGGGAATGGGCTCTGGAAACACCATATATTTT.

The genes are TRBV29-1 and TRBJ2-3; 11 bases align to TRBD2. The CDR3 is made up of 14 amino acids. V lost 7 bases and J lost 5; bases outside the gene matches: 8. Looked up from germline, CDR1 is SQVTM and CDR2 is ANQGSEA. The DNA of the CDR3 is TGCAGCGGACTTAGCGGGGGGGCGGGAGATACGCAGTATTTT. It yields the protein CSGLSGGAGDTQYF.

The table lists this clonotype with a few counts. The chain recombines TRBV9 with TRBJ2-7; D possibly matches TRBD1 or TRBD2 (5 bases each). Between the trimmed V and J ends, which lost 4 bases and 3 bases, there was a span of 14 bases. This CDR3 has 14 amino acids. CDR1 is SGDLS, CDR2 YYNGEE, per germline. Here the CDR3 reads CASSPGTTDYEQYF. CDR3 nucleotide sequence: TGTGCCAGCAGCCCCGGGACGACCGACTACGAGCAGTACTTC.

This clonotype was seen many times. The chain combines TRBV13 with TRBJ2-5, with TRBD2 as a possible D gene (5 bases). V was cut by 3 bases and J by 2 bases, with 10 bases left in between. Germline V gene lookup returns CDR1 PRHDT and CDR2 FYEKMQ (reference sequence). CDR3 length: 14 amino acids. CDR3 region: CASSLGRRQETQYF. CDR3 nucleotides: TGTGCCAGCAGCTTGGGCAGGAGGCAAGAGACCCAGTACTTC.

This clonotype was observed at least ten times. The chain is built from TRBV10-3 and TRBJ2-2; 9 bases are a match to TRBD2. The CDR3 is 19 amino acids. Trimming cost V 4 bases and J 2 bases; bases outside gene matches: 14. Germline CDR1 is ENHRY and CDR2 is SYGVKD. The CDR3: CAISGRRVSGGTNTGELFF. The CDR3 nucleotides read TGTGCCATCAGTGGCCGCCGGGTGAGCGGGGGGACAAACACCGGGGAGCTGTTTTTT.

This clonotype appeared many times. The gene calls are TRBV4-1 and TRBJ1-2; no clear D. The germline V and J ends were trimmed by 2 bases and 0 bases, with 4 bases remaining between them. The CDR3 has 13 amino acids. In germline, CDR1 is MGHRA, CDR2 YSYEKL. The chain's CDR3 is CASSQLPNYGYTF. The DNA for the CDR3 is TGCGCCAGCAGCCAACTGCCTAACTATGGCTACACCTTC.

V and J are TRBV20-1 and TRBJ2-3; tentatively, D is TRBD1 (7 bases). The CDR3 has 13 amino acids. V gave up 7 bases and J gave up 5 bases, with 16 bases separating them. Germline lookup yields CDR1 DFQATT and CDR2 SNEGSKA (reference sequence). The CDR3 nucleotides read TGCAGTGTTTTAGGAGGGGGCGAAGATACGCAGTATTTT. Protein sequence: CSVLGGGEDTQYF.

The chain combines TRBV6-2 or TRBV6-3 with TRBJ2-6; no clear D gene. Germline loops: CDR1 MNHEY, CDR2 SVGEGT. V gave up 0 bases and J gave up 1 base, with 7 bases separating them. The CDR3 is made up of 16 amino acids. The CDR3 DNA follows: TGTGCCAGCAGTTACTCCTCTGGTTCTGGGGCCAACGTCCTGACTTTC. Its protein product is CASSYSSGSGANVLTF.